This T cell receptor (beta chain) was captured by sequencing in a study of spatial heterogeneity in lung cancer. On the study more broadly: The study consistently detected more beta-chain than alpha-chain sequences.

To note about this clonotype: Antigen unknown. One end of the junction is discordant with germline, which a read error may explain.

As for time point: sample taken at primary tumor resection. Tumor, nontumor lung or frozen PBMC supplied whole RNA, sequenced without sorting. TCRdb called the 5' RACE reads again in MiXCR, with one record for every CDR3 protein. The sample has about 40,000 distinct CDR3 sequences, 4% to 6% seen once. Whole-study results and caveats: Ubiquitous expanded tumor TCRs showed up in blood more at resection than follow-up.

The germline CDR1 and CDR2 sequences are SGHTA and FQGNSA. The CDR3 totals 16 residues. The receptor was isolated from a female donor with early-stage non-small cell lung cancer. V and J are TRBV7-2 and TRBJ2-5; 10 bases line up with TRBD2. The source material was PBMCs, sampled at surgery. This chain's CDR3 is CASSLVGASGGETLYF. In DNA, the CDR3 is TGTGCCAGCAGCTTAGTAGGGGCTAGCGGGGGCGAGACCCTGTACTTC.